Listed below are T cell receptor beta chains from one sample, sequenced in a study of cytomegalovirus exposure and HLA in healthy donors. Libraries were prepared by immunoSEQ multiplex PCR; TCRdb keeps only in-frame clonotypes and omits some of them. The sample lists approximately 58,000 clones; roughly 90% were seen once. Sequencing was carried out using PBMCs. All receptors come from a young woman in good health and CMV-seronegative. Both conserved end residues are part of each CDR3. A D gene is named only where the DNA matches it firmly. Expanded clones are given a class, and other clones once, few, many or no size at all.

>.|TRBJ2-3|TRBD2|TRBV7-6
CASSLGGGGTDTQYF
TGTGCCAGCAGCTTAGGGGGGGGAGGGACAGATACGCAGTATTTT
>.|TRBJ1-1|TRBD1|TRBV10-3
CAISEYGTGGPNTEAFF
TGTGCCATCAGTGAATACGGGACAGGGGGACCGAACACTGAAGCTTTCTTT
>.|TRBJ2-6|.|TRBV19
CASSMAGTFSGANVLTF
TGTGCCAGTAGTATGGCGGGAACCTTCTCTGGGGCCAACGTCCTGACTTTC
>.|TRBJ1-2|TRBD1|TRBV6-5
CASSYLGTGAGYTF
TGTGCCAGCAGTTACCTAGGGACAGGGGCCGGCTACACCTTC
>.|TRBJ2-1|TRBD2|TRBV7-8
CASSLGPSGMGYEQFF
TGTGCCAGCAGCTTAGGGCCTAGCGGGATGGGATATGAGCAGTTCTTC
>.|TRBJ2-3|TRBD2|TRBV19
CASSMGVAGRTDTQYF
TGTGCCAGTAGTATGGGAGTAGCGGGACGCACAGATACGCAGTATTTT
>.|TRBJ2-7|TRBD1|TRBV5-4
CASSMGQGTYEQYF
TGTGCCAGCAGCATGGGACAGGGGACCTACGAGCAGTACTTC
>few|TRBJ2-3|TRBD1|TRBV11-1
CASSSDRGRSDTQYF
TGTGCCAGCAGCTCTGACAGGGGGAGGTCGGATACGCAGTATTTT
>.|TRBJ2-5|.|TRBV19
CASSIREKSETQYF
TGTGCCAGTAGTATTCGGGAGAAGTCAGAGACCCAGTACTTC
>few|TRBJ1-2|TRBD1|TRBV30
CAWGQVGGYTF
TGTGCCTGGGGACAGGTGGGAGGCTACACCTTC
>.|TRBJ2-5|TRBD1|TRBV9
CASSASAGQGLETQYF
TGTGCCAGCAGCGCCTCTGCGGGACAGGGGTTAGAGACCCAGTACTTC
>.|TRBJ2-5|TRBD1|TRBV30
CAWIGGNGETQYF
TGTGCCTGGATAGGGGGCAACGGAGAGACCCAGTACTTC
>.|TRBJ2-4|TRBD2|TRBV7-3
CASSTPFGLAGAIAKNIQYF
TGTGCCAGCAGCACACCGTTCGGACTAGCGGGAGCAATAGCCAAAAACATTCAGTACTTC
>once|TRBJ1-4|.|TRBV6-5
CASSSAPQEEKLFF
TGTGCCAGCAGTTCCGCCCCACAGGAGGAAAAACTGTTTTTT
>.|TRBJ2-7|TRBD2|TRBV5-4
CASSISGSGEQYF
TGTGCCAGCAGCATTAGCGGGAGTGGCGAGCAGTACTTC
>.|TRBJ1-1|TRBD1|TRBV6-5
CASSDGDSNAEAFF
TGTGCCAGCAGCGACGGGGACAGTAATGCTGAAGCTTTCTTT
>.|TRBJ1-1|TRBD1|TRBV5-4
CASSLITGASFF
TGTGCCAGCAGCTTGATAACAGGGGCATCTTTCTTT